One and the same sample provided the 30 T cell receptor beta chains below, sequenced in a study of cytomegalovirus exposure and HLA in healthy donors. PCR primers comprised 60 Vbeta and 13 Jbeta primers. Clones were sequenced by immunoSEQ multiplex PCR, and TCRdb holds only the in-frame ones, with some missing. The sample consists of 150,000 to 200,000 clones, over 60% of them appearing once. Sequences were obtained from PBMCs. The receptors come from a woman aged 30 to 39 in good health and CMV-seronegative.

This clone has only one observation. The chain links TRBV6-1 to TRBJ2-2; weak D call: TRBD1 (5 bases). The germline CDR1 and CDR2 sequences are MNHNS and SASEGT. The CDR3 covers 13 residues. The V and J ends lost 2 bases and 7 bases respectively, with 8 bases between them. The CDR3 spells CASSEIRDGELFF. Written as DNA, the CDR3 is TGTGCCAGCAGTGAAATCAGGGACGGGGAGCTGTTTTTT.

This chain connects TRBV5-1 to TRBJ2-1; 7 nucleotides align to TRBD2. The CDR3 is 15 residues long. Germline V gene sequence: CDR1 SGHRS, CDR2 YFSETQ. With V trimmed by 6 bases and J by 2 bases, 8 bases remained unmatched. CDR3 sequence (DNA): TGCGCCAGCACCTGGGGGGGGAACGCCTACAATGAGCAGTTCTTC. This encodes CASTWGGNAYNEQFF.

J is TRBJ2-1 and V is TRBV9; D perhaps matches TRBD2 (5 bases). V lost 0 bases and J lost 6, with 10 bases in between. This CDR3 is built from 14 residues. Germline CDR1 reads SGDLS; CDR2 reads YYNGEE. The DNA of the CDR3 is TGTGCCAGCAGCGTAGGAGGGAGAGGCAATGAGCAGTTCTTC. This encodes CASSVGGRGNEQFF.

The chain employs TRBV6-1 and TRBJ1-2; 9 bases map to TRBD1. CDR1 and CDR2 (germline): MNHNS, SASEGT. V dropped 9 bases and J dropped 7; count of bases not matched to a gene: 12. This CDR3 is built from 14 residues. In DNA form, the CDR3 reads TGTGCCAGGGGTCCCGGGACAGGGAATGGTGGCTACACCTTC. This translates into CARGPGTGNGGYTF.

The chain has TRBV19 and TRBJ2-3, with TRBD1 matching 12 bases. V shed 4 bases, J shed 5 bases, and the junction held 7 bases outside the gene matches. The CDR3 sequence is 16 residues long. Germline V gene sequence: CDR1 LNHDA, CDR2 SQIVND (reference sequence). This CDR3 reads CASSTRRDRGRDTQYF. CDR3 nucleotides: TGTGCCAGTAGTACCCGCCGGGACAGGGGGCGAGATACGCAGTATTTT.

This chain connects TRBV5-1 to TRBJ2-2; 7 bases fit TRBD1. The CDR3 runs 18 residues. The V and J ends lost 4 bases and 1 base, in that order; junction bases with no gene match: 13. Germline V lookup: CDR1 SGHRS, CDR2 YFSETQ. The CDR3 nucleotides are TGCGCCAGCAGCCCGTCCGCACATAGACAGGGGAACACCGGGGAGCTGTTTTTT. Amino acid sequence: CASSPSAHRQGNTGELFF.

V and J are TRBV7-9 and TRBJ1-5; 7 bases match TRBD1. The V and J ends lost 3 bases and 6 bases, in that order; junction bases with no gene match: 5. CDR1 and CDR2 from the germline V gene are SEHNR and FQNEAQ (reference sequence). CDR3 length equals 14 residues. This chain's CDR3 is CASSFPGQSQPQHF. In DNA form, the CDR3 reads TGTGCCAGCAGCTTTCCGGGACAGAGTCAGCCCCAGCATTTT.

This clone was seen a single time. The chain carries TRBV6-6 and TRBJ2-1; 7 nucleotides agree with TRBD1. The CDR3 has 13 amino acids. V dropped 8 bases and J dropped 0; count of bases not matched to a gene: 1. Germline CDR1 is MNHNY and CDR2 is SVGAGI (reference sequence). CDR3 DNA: TGTGCCAGCCGGGACAGCTCCTACAATGAGCAGTTCTTC. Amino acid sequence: CASRDSSYNEQFF.

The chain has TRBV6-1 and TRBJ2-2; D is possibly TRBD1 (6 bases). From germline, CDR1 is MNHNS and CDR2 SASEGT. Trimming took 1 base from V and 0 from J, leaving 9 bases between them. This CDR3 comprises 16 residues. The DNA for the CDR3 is TGTGCCAGCAGTGAAGGGGCAGGGGCGAACACCGGGGAGCTGTTTTTT. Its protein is CASSEGAGANTGELFF.

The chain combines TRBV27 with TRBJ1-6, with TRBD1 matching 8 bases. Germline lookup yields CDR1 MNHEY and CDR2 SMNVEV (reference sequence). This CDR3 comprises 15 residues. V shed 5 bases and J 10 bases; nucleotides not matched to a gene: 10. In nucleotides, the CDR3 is TGTGCCAGCAGTAACCGACAGGGGATCGGATCACCCCTCCACTTT. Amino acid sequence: CASSNRQGIGSPLHF.

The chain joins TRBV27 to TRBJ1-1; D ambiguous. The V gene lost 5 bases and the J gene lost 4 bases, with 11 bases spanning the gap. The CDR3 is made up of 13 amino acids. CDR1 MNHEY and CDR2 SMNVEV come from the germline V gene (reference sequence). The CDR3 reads CASSLRQTTEAFF. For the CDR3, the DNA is TGTGCCAGCAGTCTCCGACAAACCACTGAAGCTTTCTTT.

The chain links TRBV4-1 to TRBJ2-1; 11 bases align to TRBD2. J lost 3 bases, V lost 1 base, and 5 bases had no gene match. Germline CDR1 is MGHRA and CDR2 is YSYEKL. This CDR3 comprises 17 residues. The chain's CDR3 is CASSQGSSGRYYNEQFF. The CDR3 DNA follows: TGCGCCAGCAGCCAAGGTTCTAGCGGGAGGTACTACAATGAGCAGTTCTTC.

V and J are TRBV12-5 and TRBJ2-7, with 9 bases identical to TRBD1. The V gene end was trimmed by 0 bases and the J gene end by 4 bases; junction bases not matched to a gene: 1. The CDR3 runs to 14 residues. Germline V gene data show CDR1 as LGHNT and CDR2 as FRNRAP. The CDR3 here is CASGLVQGAYEQYF. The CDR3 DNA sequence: TGTGCTAGTGGTTTGGTACAGGGGGCTTACGAGCAGTACTTC.

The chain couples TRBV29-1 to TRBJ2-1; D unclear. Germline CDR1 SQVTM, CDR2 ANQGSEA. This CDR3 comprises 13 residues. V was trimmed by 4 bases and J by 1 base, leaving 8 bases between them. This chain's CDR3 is CSVGAQSYNEQFF. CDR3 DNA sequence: TGCAGCGTTGGGGCTCAGTCCTACAATGAGCAGTTCTTC.

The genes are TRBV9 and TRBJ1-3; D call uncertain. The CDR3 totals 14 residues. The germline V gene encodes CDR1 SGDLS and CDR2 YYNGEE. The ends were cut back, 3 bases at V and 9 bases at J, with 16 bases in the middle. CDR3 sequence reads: CASSALTRQGTIYF. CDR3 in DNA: TGTGCCAGCAGCGCTCTCACGCGACAAGGCACCATATATTTT.

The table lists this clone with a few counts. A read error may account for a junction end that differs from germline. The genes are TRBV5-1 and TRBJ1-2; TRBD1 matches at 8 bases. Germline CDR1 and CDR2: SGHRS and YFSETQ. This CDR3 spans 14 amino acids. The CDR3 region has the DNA TGCGCCAGCAGCTACGGACAGGGAGTGAGTGGCTACCCCTTC. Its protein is CASSYGQGVSGYPF.

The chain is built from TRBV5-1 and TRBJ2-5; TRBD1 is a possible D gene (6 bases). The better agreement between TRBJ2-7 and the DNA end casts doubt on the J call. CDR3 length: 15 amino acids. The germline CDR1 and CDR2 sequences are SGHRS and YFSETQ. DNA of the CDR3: TGCGCCAGCAGCTTGCCATCGACCACAGGGAACGAGCAGTACTTC. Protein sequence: CASSLPSTTGNEQYF.

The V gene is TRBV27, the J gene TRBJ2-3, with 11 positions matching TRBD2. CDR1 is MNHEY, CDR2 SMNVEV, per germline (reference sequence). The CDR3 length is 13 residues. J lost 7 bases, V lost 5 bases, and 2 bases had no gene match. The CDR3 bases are TGTGCCAGCAGTACTAGCGGGAGAAATACGCAGTATTTT. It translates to CASSTSGRNTQYF.

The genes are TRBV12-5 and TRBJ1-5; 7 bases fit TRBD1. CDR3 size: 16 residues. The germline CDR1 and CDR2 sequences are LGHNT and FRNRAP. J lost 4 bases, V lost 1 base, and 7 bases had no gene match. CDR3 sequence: CASGLAPGGINQPQHF. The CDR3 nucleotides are TGTGCTAGTGGTTTGGCCCCAGGGGGAATAAATCAGCCCCAGCATTTT.

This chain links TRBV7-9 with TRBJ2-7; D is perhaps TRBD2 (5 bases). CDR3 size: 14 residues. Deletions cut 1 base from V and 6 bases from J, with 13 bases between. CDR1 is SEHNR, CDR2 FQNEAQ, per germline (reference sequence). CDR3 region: CASSLGGLAGEQYF. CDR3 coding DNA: TGTGCCAGCAGCTTAGGAGGGTTGGCTGGCGAGCAGTACTTC.

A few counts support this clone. The CDR3 nucleotides read TGTGCCAGCAGTTACTGGGACAGGGGTAACACTGAAGCTTTCTTT. This gives the protein CASSYWDRGNTEAFF. V gene TRBV6-6 combines with J gene TRBJ1-1, with 10 bases fitting TRBD1. CDR3 length equals 15 residues. With 1 base clipped from V and 2 bases from J, the junction kept 1 base outside the gene matches. The germline gives CDR1 MNHNY, CDR2 SVGAGI (reference sequence).

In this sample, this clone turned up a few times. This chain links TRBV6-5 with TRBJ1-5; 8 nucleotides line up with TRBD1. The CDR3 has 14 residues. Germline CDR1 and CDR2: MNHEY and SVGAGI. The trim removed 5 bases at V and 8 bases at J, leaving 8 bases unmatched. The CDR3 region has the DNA TGTGCCAGCAGTGAAGGACAGGGTGTTGAGCCCCAGCATTTT. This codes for CASSEGQGVEPQHF.

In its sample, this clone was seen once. CDR3 residues: CASRVTGGTDTQYF. CDR3 nucleotide sequence: TGTGCCAGCAGGGTGACAGGGGGCACAGATACGCAGTATTTT. The V gene is TRBV28, the J gene TRBJ2-3; 8 nucleotides align to TRBD1. Germline CDR1 MDHEN, CDR2 SYDVKM. Trimming took 6 bases from V and 1 from J; bases not matched to a gene: 3. This CDR3 has 14 amino acids.

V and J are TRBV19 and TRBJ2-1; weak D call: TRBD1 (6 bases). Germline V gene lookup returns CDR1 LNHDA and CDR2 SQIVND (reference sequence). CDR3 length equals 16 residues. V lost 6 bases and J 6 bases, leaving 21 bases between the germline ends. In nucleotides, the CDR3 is TGTGCCAGTAGGGGTGGTACGAGGGGGATGGGCAATGAGCAGTTCTTC. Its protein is CASRGGTRGMGNEQFF.

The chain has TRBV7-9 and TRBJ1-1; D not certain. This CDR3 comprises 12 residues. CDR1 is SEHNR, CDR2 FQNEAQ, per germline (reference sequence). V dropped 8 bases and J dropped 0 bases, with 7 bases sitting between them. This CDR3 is CASGILNTEAFF. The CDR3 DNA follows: TGTGCCAGCGGCATCTTGAACACTGAAGCTTTCTTT.

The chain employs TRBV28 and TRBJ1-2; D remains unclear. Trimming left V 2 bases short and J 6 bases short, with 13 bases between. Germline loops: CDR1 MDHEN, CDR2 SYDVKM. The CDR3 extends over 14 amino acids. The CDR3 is CASSLVSELNGYTF. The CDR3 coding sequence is TGTGCCAGCAGTTTAGTATCCGAGCTGAATGGCTACACCTTC.

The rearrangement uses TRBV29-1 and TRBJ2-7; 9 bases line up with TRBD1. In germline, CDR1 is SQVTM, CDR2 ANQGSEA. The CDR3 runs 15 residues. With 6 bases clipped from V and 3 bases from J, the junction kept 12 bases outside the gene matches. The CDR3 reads CSVQLPRTGVYEQYF. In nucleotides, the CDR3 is TGCAGCGTCCAACTCCCGAGGACAGGGGTCTACGAGCAGTACTTC.

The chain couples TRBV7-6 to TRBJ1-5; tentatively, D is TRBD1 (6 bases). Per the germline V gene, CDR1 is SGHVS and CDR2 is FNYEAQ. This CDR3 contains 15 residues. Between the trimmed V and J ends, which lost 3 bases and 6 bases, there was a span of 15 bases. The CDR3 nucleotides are TGTGCCAGCAGCTTCGGGCAGGGGAAGGGTCAGCCCCAGCATTTT. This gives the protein CASSFGQGKGQPQHF. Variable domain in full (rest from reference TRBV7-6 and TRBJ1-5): GAGVSQSPRYKVTKRGQDVALRCDPISGHVSLYWYRQALGQGPEFLTYFNYEAQQDKSGLPNDRFSAERPEGSISTLTIQRTEQRDSAMYRCASSFGQGKGQPQHFGDGTRLSIL.

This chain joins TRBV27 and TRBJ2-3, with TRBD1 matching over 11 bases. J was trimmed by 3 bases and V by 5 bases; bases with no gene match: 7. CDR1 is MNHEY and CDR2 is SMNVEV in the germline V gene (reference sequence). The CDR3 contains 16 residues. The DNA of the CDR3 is TGTGCCAGCAGTCACCGGACAGGGGGCGGTACAGATACGCAGTATTTT. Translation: CASSHRTGGGTDTQYF.

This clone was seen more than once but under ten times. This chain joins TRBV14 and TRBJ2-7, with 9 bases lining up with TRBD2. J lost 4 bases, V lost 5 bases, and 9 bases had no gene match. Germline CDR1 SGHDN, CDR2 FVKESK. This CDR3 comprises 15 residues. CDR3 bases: TGTGCCAGCAGCGCGGGGGGGACGGTGATATACGAGCAGTACTTC. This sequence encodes CASSAGGTVIYEQYF.